These T cell receptor beta chains were read from a single sample in a study of long-term antiretroviral therapy in people with HIV. This table comes from immunoSEQ multiplex PCR, and its TCRdb copy is limited to in-frame clones, with some not included. The sample yields about 39,000 clones, roughly 85% seen once. Source: unsorted PBMCs, taken 3.1 years after starting antiretroviral therapy. Source of these receptors: a woman aged 50 to 65 with HIV. Both conserved end residues are part of each CDR3.

v_gene	j_gene	CDR3aa
TRBV18	TRBJ1-2	CASSTGTEGVVYGYTF
TRBV4-3	TRBJ1-2	CASSQVLGVDYGYTF
TRBV7-6	TRBJ1-6	CASSLAGGEYNSPLHF
TRBV6-1	TRBJ1-5	CASSEGLRGRQPQHF
TRBV5-4	TRBJ2-7	CASSFFPGEQYF
TRBV27	TRBJ1-1	CASSFAGGKAFF
TRBV7-2	TRBJ2-5	CASSLMRLAGGQETQYF
TRBV27	TRBJ2-3	CASSLLVSGPDTQYF
TRBV15	TRBJ1-1	CATSRPLQGSSEAFF
TRBV25-1	TRBJ2-5	CASIDFPRADSETQYF
TRBV11-2	TRBJ2-5	CASSPWAQETQYF
TRBV11-3	TRBJ2-3	CASSLISTDTQYF
TRBV7-6	TRBJ1-6	CASSSTGGNSPLHF
TRBV5-4	TRBJ2-7	CASSLTSGGPPYEQYF
TRBV9	TRBJ2-1	CASSAGHSGRYNEQFF
TRBV7-9	TRBJ2-5	CASSVRQGEVETQYF
TRBV10-1	TRBJ2-2	CASNTGDAGELFF
TRBV4-1	TRBJ1-5	CASSQEDRDNQPQHF
TRBV23-1	TRBJ2-7	CASTPFSATGEQYF
TRBV7-6	TRBJ1-1	CASSLYEGGNTEAFF
TRBV30	TRBJ2-5	CAWRGLAGGETQYF
TRBV29-1	TRBJ2-7	CSVHSSGDEQYF
TRBV19	TRBJ1-2	CASTPGTGRYGYTF
TRBV7-3	TRBJ2-1	CASSPSSYNEQFF
TRBV7-2	TRBJ1-1	CASSLVSREAFF
TRBV5-1	TRBJ1-1	CASSTQGATEAFF
TRBV30	TRBJ2-1	CARTSGGYNEQFF
TRBV2	TRBJ1-2	CASSEPAGGVYGYTF
TRBV23-1	TRBJ2-1	CASSQSGRREQFF
TRBV6-1	TRBJ2-7	CASSLGGADYEQYF
TRBV4-3	TRBJ1-3	CASSHDRGDTIYF
TRBV7-3	TRBJ2-7	CASSRDRAYEQYF
TRBV5-1	TRBJ1-4	CASSQQGMNEKLFF
TRBV6-6	TRBJ1-2	CASRREGSQYYGYTF
TRBV7-6	TRBJ1-5	CASSPGQYQPQHF
TRBV19	TRBJ1-6	CASSRDRGNSPLHF
TRBV4-3	TRBJ1-5	CASSQAGSNQPQHF
TRBV7-9	TRBJ1-1	CASSLIGTYMNTEAFF
TRBV23-1	TRBJ2-1	CASSQASRRDNEQFF
TRBV5-1	TRBJ2-3	CASSLDGSTDTQYF
TRBV21-1	TRBJ2-5	CASSKVDREKRGGRETQYF
TRBV11-3	TRBJ2-1	CASSLEAGVRYNEQFF
TRBV7-2	TRBJ1-1	CASSLLQGAGTEAFF
TRBV27	TRBJ1-2	CASSFSDRVSGYTF
TRBV14	TRBJ2-2	CASSQVQGHTGELFF
TRBV27	TRBJ2-7	CASRATGAGEQYF
TRBV15	TRBJ2-7	CATSISLAGDSYEQYF
TRBV9	TRBJ2-1	CASSQANEQFF
TRBV2	TRBJ1-1	CASSEAGAGNTEAFF
TRBV19	TRBJ2-5	CASSLGGGLQETQYF
TRBV6-5	TRBJ1-3	CASSPDISGNTIYF
TRBV10-3	TRBJ1-1	CAISAWTGEAEAFF
TRBV27	TRBJ1-2	CASSSGGWYGYTF
TRBV7-9	TRBJ1-2	CASSRPSRGLTNYGYTF